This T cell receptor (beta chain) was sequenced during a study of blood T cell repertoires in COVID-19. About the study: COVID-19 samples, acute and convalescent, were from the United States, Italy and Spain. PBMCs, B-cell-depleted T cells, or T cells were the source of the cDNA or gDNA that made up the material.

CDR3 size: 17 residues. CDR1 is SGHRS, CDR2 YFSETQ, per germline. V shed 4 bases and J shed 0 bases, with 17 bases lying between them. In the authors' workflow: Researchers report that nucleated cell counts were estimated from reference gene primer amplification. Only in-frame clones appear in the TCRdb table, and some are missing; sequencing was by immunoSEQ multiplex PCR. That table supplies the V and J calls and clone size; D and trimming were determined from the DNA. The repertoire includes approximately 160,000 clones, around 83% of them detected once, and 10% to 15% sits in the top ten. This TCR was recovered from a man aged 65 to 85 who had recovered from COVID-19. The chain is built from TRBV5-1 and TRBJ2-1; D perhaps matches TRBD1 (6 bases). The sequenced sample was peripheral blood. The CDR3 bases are TGCGCCAGCAGCGCCTTGGGGGCGTTCAGCTCCTACAATGAGCAGTTCTTC. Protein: CASSALGAFSSYNEQFF.